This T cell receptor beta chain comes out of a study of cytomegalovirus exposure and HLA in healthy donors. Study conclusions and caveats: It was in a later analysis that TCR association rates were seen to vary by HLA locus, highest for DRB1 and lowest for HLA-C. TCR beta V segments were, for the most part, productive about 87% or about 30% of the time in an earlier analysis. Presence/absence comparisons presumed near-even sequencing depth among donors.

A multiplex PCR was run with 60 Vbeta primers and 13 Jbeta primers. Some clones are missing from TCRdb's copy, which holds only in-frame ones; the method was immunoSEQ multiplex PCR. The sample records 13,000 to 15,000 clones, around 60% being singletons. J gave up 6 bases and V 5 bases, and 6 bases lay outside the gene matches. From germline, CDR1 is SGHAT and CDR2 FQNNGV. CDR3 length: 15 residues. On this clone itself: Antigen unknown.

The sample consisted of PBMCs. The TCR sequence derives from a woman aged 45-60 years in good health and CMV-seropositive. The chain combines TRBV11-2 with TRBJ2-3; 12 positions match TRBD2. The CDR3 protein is CASSPSGRAGDTQYF. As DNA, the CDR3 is TGTGCCAGCAGCCCTAGCGGGAGGGCCGGTGATACGCAGTATTTT.